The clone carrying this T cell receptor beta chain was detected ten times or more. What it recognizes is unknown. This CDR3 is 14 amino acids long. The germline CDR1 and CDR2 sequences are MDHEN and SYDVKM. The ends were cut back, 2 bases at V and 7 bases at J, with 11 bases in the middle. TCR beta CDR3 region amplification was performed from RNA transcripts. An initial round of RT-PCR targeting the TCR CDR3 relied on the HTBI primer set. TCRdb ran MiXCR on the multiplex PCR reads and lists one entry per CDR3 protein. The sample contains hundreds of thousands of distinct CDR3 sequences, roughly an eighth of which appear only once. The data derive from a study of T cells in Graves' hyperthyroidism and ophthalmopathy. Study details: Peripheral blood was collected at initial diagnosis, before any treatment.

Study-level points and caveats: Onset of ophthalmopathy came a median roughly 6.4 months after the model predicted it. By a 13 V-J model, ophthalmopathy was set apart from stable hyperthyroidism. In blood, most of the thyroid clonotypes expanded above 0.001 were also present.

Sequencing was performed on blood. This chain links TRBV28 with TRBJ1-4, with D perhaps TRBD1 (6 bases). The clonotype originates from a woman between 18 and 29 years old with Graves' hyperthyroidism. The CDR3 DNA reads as TGTGCCAGCAGTTTAGTGGGACACGGTGAAAAACTGTTTTTT. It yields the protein CASSLVGHGEKLFF.